A selection of T cell receptor beta chains follows, all from one sample in a study of control samples from healthy donors and cancer patients. Only in-frame clones appear in the TCRdb table, and some are missing; sequencing was by immunoSEQ multiplex PCR. The data hold 130,000 or so clones, with 88% observed a single time. Source material: blood. The origin of the receptors is a man aged 45 to 65 in good health. Each CDR3 is given with its conserved first and last residue. Each record gives: V gene, J gene, clone size, D gene, CDR3 DNA, CDR3 protein. A D gene is named only where the DNA matches it firmly. Size is stated for part of the rows, as once, few or many counts, or as a class when the clone is expanded.

>TRBV28|TRBJ2-7|.|.
TGTGCCAGCAGTTTGACCTTCCCGGTCCACGAGCAGTACTTC
CASSLTFPVHEQYF
>TRBV6-4|TRBJ1-1|.|TRBD1
TGTGCCAGTAGCCCGGGACAGGGAGGTCCGAACACTGAAGCTTTCTTT
CASSPGQGGPNTEAFF
>TRBV5-1|TRBJ1-1|.|TRBD1
TGCGCCAGCAGCCTCGGGACAGGGTCGAATGAAGCTTTCTTT
CASSLGTGSNEAFF
>TRBV13|TRBJ2-5|.|TRBD1
TGTGCCAGCAGCTCTAGGGGGCTAGAGACCCAGTACTTC
CASSSRGLETQYF
>TRBV5-1|TRBJ2-2|.|.
TGCGCCAGCAGCTTGTCGGGTCAGAGCACCGGGGAGCTGTTTTTT
CASSLSGQSTGELFF
>TRBV29-1|TRBJ2-4|.|.
TGCAGCGTTGAAGAATCATCCGGAAACATTCAGTACTTC
CSVEESSGNIQYF
>TRBV5-6|TRBJ2-7|.|.
TGTGCCAGCAGCTTGGGGTCCGGGGTTCGGGGAGGTGGCGAGCAGTACTTC
CASSLGSGVRGGGEQYF
>TRBV6-4|TRBJ2-1|.|TRBD1
TGTGCCAGCAGCGCACAGACAGGGCGGCCCTACAATGAGCAGTTCTTC
CASSAQTGRPYNEQFF
>TRBV10-3|TRBJ1-1|.|.
TGTGCCATCAGCACACAGGGCCTGAACACTGAAGCTTTCTTT
CAISTQGLNTEAFF
>TRBV30|TRBJ2-1|.|TRBD2
TGTGCCTGGAATGGCGGGGGGCATACTGAGCAGTTCTTC
CAWNGGGHTEQFF
>TRBV27|TRBJ2-7|few|TRBD1
TGTGCCAGCAGTACGGGGACAGGTTGGTACGCCGAGCAGTACTTC
CASSTGTGWYAEQYF
>TRBV5-1|TRBJ1-5|.|TRBD1
TGCGCCAGCAGCTCGGGACAGCAGAATCAGCCCCAGCATTTT
CASSSGQQNQPQHF
>TRBV27|TRBJ2-1|.|.
TGTGCCAGCAGTTTATCTCGCGGGGAGGATTACAATGAGCAGTTCTTC
CASSLSRGEDYNEQFF
>TRBV19|TRBJ1-2|.|.
TGTGCCAGTAGTATCCCGGGGGTGGAGCATGGCTACACCTTC
CASSIPGVEHGYTF
>TRBV7-8|TRBJ2-7|.|.
TGTGCCAGCAGCTTAGATCGGGCCGAGCAGTACTTC
CASSLDRAEQYF
>TRBV9|TRBJ2-3|.|TRBD2
TGTGCCAGCAGCGTAGGCGGGGGGGGCCGAGATACGCAGTATTTT
CASSVGGGGRDTQYF
>TRBV18|TRBJ2-1|.|.
TGTGCCAGCTCACCAAGGGAGAGCTCCTACAATGAGCAGTTCTTC
CASSPRESSYNEQFF
>TRBV6-6|TRBJ2-5|.|.
TGTGCCAGCAGGAATGTGGGGGGCATAAACCAAGAGACCCAGTACTTC
CASRNVGGINQETQYF
>TRBV19|TRBJ1-6|.|.
TGTGCCAGTAGCTATACAGGGAGTTCACCCCTCCACTTT
CASSYTGSSPLHF
>TRBV19|TRBJ2-2|.|.
TGTGCCAGTACCCAGCCCCTCAGCCCGGGCCCACACGGGGAGCTGTTTTTT
CASTQPLSPGPHGELFF
>TRBV3-1/TRBV3-2|TRBJ2-4|few|TRBD1
TGTGCCAGCAGTCAACAGGGGGCGCAAAACATTCAGTACTTC
CASSQQGAQNIQYF
>TRBV3-1/TRBV3-2|TRBJ1-2|few|.
TGTGCCAGCAGCTCCGGGGGCGGCTACACCTTC
CASSSGGGYTF